A single sample gave rise to the 17 T cell receptor beta chains below, sequenced in a study of shared clonotypes between healthy human individuals. Libraries were prepared by immunoSEQ multiplex PCR; TCRdb keeps only in-frame clonotypes and omits some of them. Among approximately 110,000 clones, around 73% were seen once, and the ten largest hold around 25%. Sequencing was done on a sample of memory CD8+ T cells sorted from blood. Subset meaning: CD45RO+ cells pooled with CCR7-negative TemRA cells. The receptors originated from a woman aged 25 to 39 in good health.

V usage is TRBV29-1 and J usage is TRBJ2-7; no firm D call. CDR3 length: 14 residues. Trimming took off 3 bases at V and 2 bases at J, with 14 bases between the two ends. Germline assignment: CDR1 SQVTM and CDR2 ANQGSEA. CDR3: CSVEGLDGAYEQYF. CDR3 coding DNA: TGCAGCGTTGAGGGTCTGGACGGAGCCTACGAGCAGTACTTC.

Here the CDR3 reads CASSITGYEQYF. For the CDR3, the DNA is TGTGCCAGCAGTATCACAGGCTACGAGCAGTACTTC. The chain links TRBV27 to TRBJ2-7; a possible D gene is TRBD1 (5 bases). The CDR3 runs 12 residues. V was trimmed by 5 bases and J by 3 bases, leaving 8 bases between them. Per germline, CDR1 MNHEY and CDR2 SMNVEV (reference sequence).

This chain uses TRBV14 with TRBJ2-4; TRBD1 aligns across 7 bases. Germline values: CDR1 SGHDN, CDR2 FVKESK. Unmatched junction bases numbered 5, after V lost 1 base and J lost 2 bases. This CDR3 comprises 16 residues. CDR3 sequence reads: CASSQARGRTKNIQYF. CDR3 nucleotide sequence: TGTGCCAGCAGCCAAGCGAGGGGGCGGACCAAAAACATTCAGTACTTC.

The chain has TRBV4-1 and TRBJ2-3, with D tentatively TRBD2 (5 bases). V lost 2 bases and J lost 1, with 7 bases in between. Germline CDR1 reads MGHRA; CDR2 reads YSYEKL. The CDR3 loop spans 14 amino acids. Here the CDR3 DNA reads TGCGCCAGCAGCCAAATTAGCGGCACAGATACGCAGTATTTT. Its translation: CASSQISGTDTQYF.

This clone was counted a few times. The chain employs TRBV25-1 and TRBJ1-3, with D tentatively TRBD1 (6 bases). The CDR3 totals 15 residues. Trimming stripped 5 bases from V and 1 base from J, with 12 bases between. CDR1 and CDR2 (germline): MGHDK, SYGVNS. The CDR3 DNA is TGTGCCAGCAGTTCCCCGGGGACATCTGGAAACACCATATATTTT. As protein: CASSSPGTSGNTIYF.

This clone occurred a few times. The chain has TRBV6-1 and TRBJ1-5, with TRBD1 matching over 7 bases. Trimming removed 6 bases from V and 0 bases from J; junction bases left unmatched: 5. This CDR3 spans 15 amino acids. Germline V gene data show CDR1 as MNHNS and CDR2 as SASEGT. DNA for the CDR3: TGTGCCAGCAGGGGGACAGATTATAGCAATCAGCCCCAGCATTTT. Translated, it gives CASRGTDYSNQPQHF.

The chain uses TRBV7-6 and TRBJ1-3; TRBD1 is a possible D gene (5 bases). Germline lookup yields CDR1 SGHVS and CDR2 FNYEAQ. The CDR3 covers 16 residues. Trimming stripped 5 bases from V and 3 bases from J, with 17 bases between. For the CDR3, the DNA is TGTGCCAGCAGCCCCTCCAGTCAGGGAGGTGGAAACACCATATATTTT. This gives the protein CASSPSSQGGGNTIYF. Full variable domain (outside the CDR3, taken from reference TRBV7-6 and TRBJ1-3): GAGVSQSPRYKVTKRGQDVALRCDPISGHVSLYWYRQALGQGPEFLTYFNYEAQQDKSGLPNDRFSAERPEGSISTLTIQRTEQRDSAMYRCASSPSSQGGGNTIYFGEGSWLTVV.

This sequence joins TRBV5-1 and TRBJ2-7; D not resolved. This CDR3 region has 16 residues. Trimming took 4 bases from V and 4 from J, leaving 21 bases between them. In germline, CDR1 is SGHRS, CDR2 YFSETQ. The CDR3, as DNA: TGCGCCAGCAGCCACTACCAGCGCGACCTCCGATACGAGCAGTACTTC. This translates into CASSHYQRDLRYEQYF.

This rearrangement joins TRBV7-7 to TRBJ2-2, with D perhaps matching TRBD2 (5 bases). The length of the CDR3 is 13 residues. Trimming removed 4 bases from V and 8 bases from J, with 11 bases in between. The germline V gene has CDR1 SSHAT and CDR2 FNYEAQ (reference sequence). For the CDR3, the DNA is TGTGCCAGCAGCTCCAACCCGGGGGGGGAGCTGTTTTTT. Protein sequence: CASSSNPGGELFF.

The chain couples TRBV19 to TRBJ2-2; unclear D gene. The CDR3 covers 13 residues. Trimming took 5 bases from V and 8 from J, leaving 12 bases between them. The V gene's germline CDR1 is LNHDA and CDR2 SQIVND (reference sequence). The CDR3 coding sequence is TGTGCCAGTAGTGCCCAAGGTGGGGGGGAGCTGTTTTTT. Its protein product is CASSAQGGGELFF.

The V and J genes are TRBV20-1 and TRBJ2-1, with D unresolved. Looked up from germline, CDR1 is DFQATT and CDR2 is SNEGSKA (reference sequence). The CDR3 is made up of 9 amino acids. Between the trimmed V and J ends, which lost 3 bases and 14 bases, there was a span of 8 bases. The CDR3 bases are TGCAGTGCTAGCGCAGGAGAGTTCTTC. As protein: CSASAGEFF.

On this clone itself: This could be a read error, since a much larger clone is one nucleotide away. The sample has other DNA sequences that encode this CDR3 too. V usage is TRBV6-4 and J usage is TRBJ2-6; 8 bases fit TRBD1. The CDR3 is 16 residues long. Germline CDR1 is MRHNA and CDR2 is SNTAGT. The chain's CDR3 is CASSDSTGAGANVLTF. The CDR3 DNA reads TGTGCCAGCAGTGACTCGACAGGGGCCGGGGCCAACGTCCTGACTTTT.

This clone was recorded a few times. The J gene is TRBJ1-1, the V gene TRBV27; D perhaps matches TRBD1 (5 bases). Between the trimmed V and J ends, which lost 0 bases and 5 bases, there was a span of 19 bases. Germline V CDR1 and CDR2: MNHEY, SMNVEV (reference sequence). The CDR3 spans 17 residues. The CDR3 loop is CASSLSLGLGGGTEAFF. CDR3 in DNA: TGTGCCAGCAGTTTATCACTGGGGTTGGGGGGTGGAACTGAAGCTTTCTTT.

This clone has a handful of counts. The CDR3 DNA follows: TGTGCCATCAGTGAGCCCCTAGCGGACAACACCGGGGAGCTGTTTTTT. Encoded protein: CAISEPLADNTGELFF. This rearrangement joins TRBV10-3 to TRBJ2-2; 7 bases line up with TRBD2. V was pared by 2 bases and J by 2 bases, with 5 bases of the junction left unmatched. CDR3 length: 16 amino acids. Germline CDR1 ENHRY, CDR2 SYGVKD.

The CDR3 DNA follows: TGTGCCAGCAGCGAACAGGACTACGAGCAGTACTTC. This translates into CASSEQDYEQYF. The chain recombines TRBV7-9 with TRBJ2-7; tentative D call: TRBD1 (5 bases). This CDR3 comprises 12 residues. Germline V lookup: CDR1 SEHNR, CDR2 FQNEAQ (reference sequence). V was cut by 5 bases and J by 3 bases, with 8 bases left in between.

This clone was seen at least ten times. The chain is built from TRBV27 and TRBJ2-7; D is perhaps TRBD2 (6 bases). V gave up 3 bases and J gave up 3 bases, with 15 bases separating them. CDR3 length: 15 residues. CDR1 MNHEY and CDR2 SMNVEV come from the germline V gene (reference sequence). The CDR3 DNA sequence: TGTGCCAGCAGTTTGTCCGGGAGTACATTCTACGAGCAGTACTTC. Protein: CASSLSGSTFYEQYF.

The J gene is TRBJ1-5, the V gene TRBV18; 7 bases are shared with TRBD1. This CDR3 has 15 residues. The germline V gene has CDR1 KGHSH and CDR2 LQKENI. The J segment lost 1 base and the V segment lost 3 bases, leaving 3 bases of the junction unmatched. This CDR3 reads CASSPGQESNQPQHF. The CDR3 nucleotides are TGTGCCAGCTCACCTGGACAGGAAAGCAATCAGCCCCAGCATTTT.